The 11 T cell receptor beta chains in this list originate from one sample, sequenced in a study of shared clonotypes between healthy human individuals. Profiling relied on immunoSEQ multiplex PCR, and the TCRdb table lists in-frame clones only, not all of them. Altogether 650,000 to 700,000 clones are present, roughly 91% being singletons, with the ten largest covering 30% to 40%. The sample consisted of memory CD8+ T cells from PBMCs. The subset denotes: CD45RO+ cells pooled with CCR7-negative TemRA cells. The source of these receptors is a man aged 18 to 29 in good health. Some clones in this sample may be carry-over from other donors' samples.

This chain joins TRBV11-2 and TRBJ2-2, with D perhaps TRBD1 (6 bases). V lost 6 bases, J lost 3 bases, and 17 bases lay in between. CDR1 and CDR2 from the germline V gene are SGHAT and FQNNGV. CDR3 length equals 16 residues. CDR3 sequence: CASSPISGAYTGELFF. CDR3 sequence (DNA): TGTGCCAGCAGTCCTATCTCAGGGGCTTACACCGGGGAGCTGTTTTTT.

The V call is TRBV6-6, the J call TRBJ2-1; the D call may be TRBD1 or TRBD2 (5 bases each). Between the trimmed V and J ends, which lost 2 bases and 2 bases, there was a span of 10 bases. CDR3 length: 15 residues. Per the germline V gene, CDR1 is MNHNY and CDR2 is SVGAGI (reference sequence). The CDR3 sequence: CASSYGTLPYNEQFF. The CDR3 bases are TGTGCCAGCAGTTACGGGACGCTTCCCTACAATGAGCAGTTCTTC.

V and J are TRBV15 and TRBJ1-4; weak D call: TRBD1 (5 bases). The CDR3 spans 16 residues. Germline-derived CDR1 and CDR2 are LNHNV and YYDKDF (reference sequence). V gave up 4 bases and J gave up 0 bases, with 12 bases separating them. The CDR3 nucleotides are TGTGCCACCAGCAACAGGCGGCCCGCAACTAATGAAAAACTGTTTTTT. Protein sequence: CATSNRRPATNEKLFF.

The chain links TRBV29-1 to TRBJ1-2, with 9 nucleotides matching TRBD1. CDR3 length: 16 residues. Germline V gene lookup returns CDR1 SQVTM and CDR2 ANQGSEA. V trimming: 3 bases; J trimming: 4 bases; junction bases outside the gene matches: 12. CDR3 region: CSVDRDRDIGIYGYTF. The CDR3 DNA is TGCAGCGTTGACCGGGACAGGGATATTGGGATCTATGGCTACACCTTC.

The V and J genes are TRBV27 and TRBJ2-7; D call uncertain. The CDR3 is 12 residues long. V gave up 6 bases and J gave up 2 bases, with 8 bases separating them. CDR1 and CDR2 (germline): MNHEY, SMNVEV (reference sequence). The CDR3 protein is CASSSPAYEQYF. The CDR3 region has the DNA TGTGCCAGCAGCTCACCCGCCTACGAGCAGTACTTC.

The rearrangement joins TRBV9 to TRBJ2-1, with 8 nucleotides matching TRBD2. CDR1 is SGDLS, CDR2 YYNGEE, per germline. J lost 8 bases, V lost 2 bases, and 9 bases had no gene match. CDR3 length: 15 residues. This chain's CDR3 is CASSVGLGALYEQFF. DNA for the CDR3: TGTGCCAGCAGCGTGGGACTAGGGGCGTTATATGAGCAGTTCTTC.

The V gene is TRBV7-2, the J gene TRBJ2-7, with 11 nucleotides matching TRBD2. With V trimmed by 5 bases and J by 0 bases, 12 bases remained unmatched. CDR1 and CDR2 (germline): SGHTA, FQGNSA. The CDR3 spans 18 residues. The CDR3 DNA reads as TGTGCCAGCAGCCCCCGGACTAGCGGGCTGCTCGTCTCCTACGAGCAGTACTTC. Amino acids: CASSPRTSGLLVSYEQYF.

CDR3 loop: CASSQYEPGQGTATNEKLFF. The CDR3 DNA follows: TGCGCCAGCAGCCAATACGAGCCAGGACAGGGGACAGCAACTAATGAAAAACTGTTTTTT. The V call is TRBV4-3, the J call TRBJ1-4; TRBD1 matches 9 bases. This CDR3 region has 20 residues. V was clipped by 2 bases and J by 0 bases; unmatched bases: 13. Germline V CDR1 and CDR2: LGHNA, YSLEER.

The V and J genes are TRBV2 and TRBJ2-1; 9 positions agree with TRBD2. CDR3 size: 18 residues. Per germline, CDR1 SNHLY and CDR2 FYNNEI. V was pared by 4 bases and J by 0 bases, with 10 bases of the junction left unmatched. Here the CDR3 DNA reads TGTGCCAGCAGTGGCCCAGTGCCAGCGGGAGGCTCCTACAATGAGCAGTTCTTC. Amino acid sequence: CASSGPVPAGGSYNEQFF.

This clone showed up just once. The rearrangement joins TRBV5-1 to TRBJ2-2, with a weak D call TRBD1 (5 bases). The germline gives CDR1 SGHRS, CDR2 YFSETQ. V lost 0 bases and J 6 bases, leaving 21 bases between the germline ends. The CDR3 loop spans 18 amino acids. Here the CDR3 DNA reads TGCGCCAGCAGCTTGGTTGGGGCAGGCCAAATAGGAGCCGGGGAGCTGTTTTTT. Encoded protein: CASSLVGAGQIGAGELFF.

The rearrangement links TRBV27 to TRBJ2-5; TRBD2 matches 8 bases. Trimming took 2 bases from V and 4 from J; bases not matched to a gene: 9. The CDR3 covers 16 residues. Germline-derived CDR1 and CDR2 are MNHEY and SMNVEV (reference sequence). CDR3 bases: TGTGCCAGCAGTTTAAGCAGCGGGAGCTATTCAGAGACCCAGTACTTC. Translating gives CASSLSSGSYSETQYF.